This T cell receptor (beta chain) was found in a study of blood T cell repertoires in COVID-19. Looking at the study overall: There were acute and convalescent COVID-19 samples, and they came from the United States, Italy and Spain. PBMCs, B-cell-depleted T cells, or T cells were the source of the cDNA or gDNA that made up the material.

In this sample, this clone turned up once. In the authors' methods: The assay estimated nucleated cells by amplifying reference gene primers. Using immunoSEQ multiplex PCR, the repertoire was profiled, and TCRdb retains in-frame clones only, with some absent. Clone size and V and J calls were adopted from that table, with D and trimming inferred from the DNA. The table has 100,000 to 150,000 clones, 75% to 90% seen once. Patients in Seattle were enrolled during active infection, then followed longitudinally. V lost 2 bases and J 6 bases, leaving 10 bases between the germline ends. The CDR3 loop spans 13 amino acids. Germline V gives CDR1 SGHNT, CDR2 YYREEE (reference sequence).

The chain joins TRBV5-4 to TRBJ2-3; unclear D gene. The source of this sequence is a woman over 75 with COVID-19, enrolled during active disease. Sequencing was carried out using peripheral blood. The CDR3 loop reads CASSFDERDTQYF. The CDR3 DNA is TGTGCCAGCAGCTTTGATGAGAGGGATACGCAGTATTTT.